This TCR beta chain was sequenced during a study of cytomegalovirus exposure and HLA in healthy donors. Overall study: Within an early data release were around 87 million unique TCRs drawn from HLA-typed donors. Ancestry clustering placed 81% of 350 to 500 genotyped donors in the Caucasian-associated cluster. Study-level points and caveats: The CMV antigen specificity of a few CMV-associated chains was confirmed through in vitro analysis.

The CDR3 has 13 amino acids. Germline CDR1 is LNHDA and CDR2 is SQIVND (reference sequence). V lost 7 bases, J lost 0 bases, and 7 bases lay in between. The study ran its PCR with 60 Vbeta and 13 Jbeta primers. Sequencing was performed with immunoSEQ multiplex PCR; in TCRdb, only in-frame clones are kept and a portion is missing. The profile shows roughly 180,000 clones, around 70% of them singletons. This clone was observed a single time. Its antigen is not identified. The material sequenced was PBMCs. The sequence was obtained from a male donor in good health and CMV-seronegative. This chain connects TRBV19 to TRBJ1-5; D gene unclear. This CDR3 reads CASNEHSNQPQHF. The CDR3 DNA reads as TGTGCCAGTAACGAGCATAGCAATCAGCCCCAGCATTTT.